These 16 T cell receptor beta chains came from one sample sequenced in a study of shared clonotypes between healthy human individuals. Selected positively for CCR7 and CD45RO-negative, naive CD8 cells excluded terminally differentiated effector memory CD45RA+ cells. Profiled with immunoSEQ multiplex PCR; TCRdb holds only in-frame clones, not every one. The data show hundreds of thousands of clones, approximately 92% seen once. The sample was naive CD8+ T cells sorted from blood. The receptors originated from a man between 25 and 39 years old in good health.

The chain uses TRBV11-2 and TRBJ2-7; 13 nucleotides align to TRBD2. Germline V lookup: CDR1 SGHAT, CDR2 FQNNGV. V trimming: 3 bases; J trimming: 3 bases; junction bases outside the gene matches: 8. CDR3 length equals 17 residues. As DNA, the CDR3 is TGTGCCAGCAGCTTGGGACTAGCGGGGCCGCGAGACTACGAGCAGTACTTC. Translating it yields CASSLGLAGPRDYEQYF.

The rearrangement links TRBV30 to TRBJ2-5; maybe TRBD2 (6 bases). From germline, CDR1 is GTSNPN and CDR2 SVGIG (reference sequence). With 6 bases removed from V and 4 bases from J, the gap between germline ends came to 15 bases. The CDR3 totals 13 residues. The CDR3: CACNGGSGETQYF. The CDR3 DNA follows: TGTGCCTGCAACGGAGGGTCGGGAGAGACCCAGTACTTC.

This chain links TRBV15 with TRBJ2-7; D gene uncertain. This CDR3 contains 16 residues. Germline values: CDR1 LNHNV, CDR2 YYDKDF (reference sequence). Trimming left V 5 bases short and J 2 bases short, with 19 bases between. The CDR3 is CATSGLIGKATYEQYF. The CDR3, as DNA: TGTGCCACCAGCGGCTTAATAGGAAAGGCCACCTACGAGCAGTACTTC.

The V gene is TRBV4-3, the J gene TRBJ2-2; D is unclear. In germline, CDR1 is LGHNA, CDR2 YSLEER. The CDR3 runs 14 residues. The ends were cut back, 0 bases at V and 8 bases at J, with 10 bases in the middle. CDR3 nucleotides: TGCGCCAGCAGCCAAGATCCGAGCCTTGGGGAGCTGTTTTTT. Its translation is CASSQDPSLGELFF.

V is TRBV5-1 and J is TRBJ2-3; no firm D call. The CDR3 runs 16 residues. From germline, CDR1 is SGHRS and CDR2 YFSETQ. V lost 4 bases, J lost 0 bases, and 15 bases lay in between. The CDR3 sequence is CASSSPTELSTDTQYF. CDR3 in DNA: TGCGCCAGCAGCAGTCCGACGGAGCTTAGCACAGATACGCAGTATTTT.

The J gene is TRBJ1-2, the V gene TRBV2; D unclear. Germline lookup yields CDR1 SNHLY and CDR2 FYNNEI. The V end was cut by 4 bases, the J end by 5 bases, with 14 bases between. The CDR3 sequence is 14 residues long. This CDR3 is CASSVAGKDYGYTF. The CDR3 DNA is TGTGCCAGCAGTGTCGCGGGGAAGGATTATGGCTACACCTTC.

The chain recombines TRBV7-2 with TRBJ2-2; 7 bases are shared with TRBD1. V lost 5 bases to trimming and J lost 3 bases; unmatched junction nucleotides: 6. The length of the CDR3 is 15 residues. Germline V gives CDR1 SGHTA, CDR2 FQGNSA. CDR3 in DNA: TGTGCCAGCAGCCCTGACAGGGTCGACACCGGGGAGCTGTTTTTT. Amino acids: CASSPDRVDTGELFF.

The rearrangement links TRBV15 to TRBJ1-1, with D possibly matching TRBD1 (6 bases). Trimming removed 5 bases at V and 5 bases at J, with 12 bases between. Per the germline V gene, CDR1 is LNHNV and CDR2 is YYDKDF (reference sequence). CDR3 size: 13 residues. The CDR3 spells CATSSGRGTEAFF. CDR3 DNA sequence: TGTGCCACCAGCTCGGGGAGGGGGACTGAAGCTTTCTTT.

This rearrangement joins TRBV19 to TRBJ1-2; D remains ambiguous. Trimming removed 4 bases from V and 6 bases from J, with 18 bases in between. This CDR3 is 15 amino acids long. CDR1 LNHDA and CDR2 SQIVND come from the germline V gene (reference sequence). The CDR3 nucleotides are TGTGCCAGTAGTACCTCGTCCGGGAGTAAGGATGGCTACACCTTC. It is translated as CASSTSSGSKDGYTF.

The chain uses TRBV14 and TRBJ1-3; D is undetermined. CDR1 SGHDN and CDR2 FVKESK come from the germline V gene. The CDR3 contains 15 residues. Between the trimmed V and J ends, which lost 0 bases and 5 bases, there was a span of 11 bases. CDR3 amino acids: CASSQDTSDRNTIYF. In DNA form, the CDR3 reads TGTGCCAGCAGCCAAGATACATCGGATCGAAACACCATATATTTT.

This clone was counted ten times or more. The chain uses TRBV27 and TRBJ1-1, with D unresolved. The ends were cut back, 6 bases at V and 1 base at J, with 9 bases in the middle. CDR1 is MNHEY, CDR2 SMNVEV, per germline (reference sequence). CDR3 length: 13 residues. CDR3 region: CASSLTSNTEAFF. The CDR3 DNA sequence: TGTGCCAGCAGCCTCACATCGAACACTGAAGCTTTCTTT.

This clone was picked up one time. The chain combines TRBV6-6 with TRBJ2-3; D is possibly TRBD2 (6 bases). The germline V and J ends were trimmed by 11 bases and 1 base, with 16 bases remaining between them. This CDR3 has 14 residues. The germline gives CDR1 MNHNY, CDR2 SVGAGI (reference sequence). CDR3 nucleotides: TGTGCCGCATCCCGAGCGGGCGGCACAGATACGCAGTATTTT. Protein sequence: CAASRAGGTDTQYF.

This sequence joins TRBV5-1 and TRBJ2-1, with D unresolved. V lost 2 bases to trimming and J lost 8 bases, with 5 bases between them. In germline, CDR1 is SGHRS, CDR2 YFSETQ. The CDR3 contains 11 residues. CDR3 sequence: CASSLWDEQFF. The DNA for the CDR3 is TGCGCCAGCAGCTTATGGGATGAGCAGTTCTTC.

The chain is built from TRBV11-2 and TRBJ2-7, with D perhaps TRBD2 (5 bases). The CDR3 spans 12 residues. Between the trimmed V and J ends, which lost 1 base and 7 bases, there was a span of 8 bases. From germline, CDR1 is SGHAT and CDR2 FQNNGV. The CDR3 spells CASSLGGIEQYF. The CDR3 coding sequence is TGTGCCAGCAGCTTAGGAGGGATTGAGCAGTACTTC.

This clone has a handful of counts. The CDR3 DNA sequence: TGTGCCAGCAGCTTGGAGGGTAGGGAGGACTATGGCTACACCTTC. Protein: CASSLEGREDYGYTF. This chain links TRBV5-6 with TRBJ1-2, with no clear D. The CDR3 loop spans 15 amino acids. V lost 0 bases, J lost 3 bases, and 12 bases lay in between. CDR1 and CDR2 (germline): SGHDT, YYEEEE.

Only one count was recorded for this clone. The chain couples TRBV7-7 to TRBJ2-1; TRBD2 matches 8 bases. J lost 3 bases, V lost 5 bases, and 12 bases had no gene match. This CDR3 is built from 17 residues. CDR1 is SSHAT and CDR2 is FNYEAQ in the germline V gene (reference sequence). DNA of the CDR3: TGTGCCAGCAGCCCAATGGTCGGGGGGGGCCTCTACAATGAGCAGTTCTTC. Its protein product is CASSPMVGGGLYNEQFF.